These T cell receptor beta chains were read from a single sample in a study of T cell changes during pregnancy in multiple sclerosis. TCRdb keeps only in-frame clones here, not all; method: immunoSEQ multiplex PCR. This table holds around 57,000 clones, approximately 91% found once. The source was peripheral blood, collected in the second trimester of pregnancy. Receptors originate from a female donor with multiple sclerosis, enrolled in a pregnancy study. Both conserved end residues are part of each CDR3. The D gene is left open where the match is weak. Size values are once, few and many counts, or a class for expanded clones, and some rows have none.

DNA	CDR3	length	D	V	J	size
TGTGCCAGCAGTTACTTAGGGGAGGGATATGGCTACACCTTC	CASSYLGEGYGYTF	14	.	TRBV6-5	TRBJ1-2	.
TGTGCCAGCAGCTTCGGCAGGCCCTATGGCTACACCTTC	CASSFGRPYGYTF	13	.	TRBV11-1	TRBJ1-2	few
TGTGCCAGCAGTTACGGACTAGCGGGGAGCAATGAGCAGTTCTTC	CASSYGLAGSNEQFF	15	TRBD2	TRBV6-5	TRBJ2-1	.
TGTGCCAGCTCGATACAGGGTTATGGCTACACCTTC	CASSIQGYGYTF	12	.	TRBV18	TRBJ1-2	.
TGCGCCAGCAGCCGACAGGGGGGCGAGGGCTATGGCTACACCTTC	CASSRQGGEGYGYTF	15	TRBD1	TRBV4-3	TRBJ1-2	.
TGTGCCAGCGGAACCCGCCAGGGGGCGAGAGATACGCAGTATTTT	CASGTRQGARDTQYF	15	TRBD1	TRBV19	TRBJ2-3	.
TGTGCCAGTAGTATAGGAGACAGGGGGTCAACGGGAACTAATGAAAAACTGTTTTTT	CASSIGDRGSTGTNEKLFF	19	TRBD1	TRBV19	TRBJ1-4	.
TGTGCCTGGCACAGGTTAGCAACTAATGAAAAACTGTTTTTT	CAWHRLATNEKLFF	14	.	TRBV30	TRBJ1-4	.
TGTGCCAGCAGCTTAGGGTCCATCGCCGAAGGTGGGCGAGTGGGCTACACCTTC	CASSLGSIAEGGRVGYTF	18	.	TRBV7-2	TRBJ1-2	.
TGTGCCTGGAAGGGGCGGGGGGGAGAAGAGACCCAGTACTTC	CAWKGRGGEETQYF	14	TRBD2	TRBV30	TRBJ2-5	.
TGTGCCAGCAGCTTATGGGATCAATGGACAGGGGGCGATCATGGCTACACCTTC	CASSLWDQWTGGDHGYTF	18	TRBD1	TRBV11-2	TRBJ1-2	.
TGTGCCTGGCAGACAGGGCGCGCTTTCTTT	CAWQTGRAFF	10	TRBD1	TRBV30	TRBJ1-1	.
TGTGCCAGCAGCAAGGGTCAGGACACATACTCCTACGAGCAGTACTTC	CASSKGQDTYSYEQYF	16	.	TRBV5-6	TRBJ2-7	.
TGTGCCAGCGCCTTTCAGGGGTCCTATGGCTACACCTTC	CASAFQGSYGYTF	13	.	TRBV27	TRBJ1-2	.
TGTGCCAGTAGTATCTTTGCGGGGGCGGGCACAGATACGCAGTATTTT	CASSIFAGAGTDTQYF	16	.	TRBV19	TRBJ2-3	.
TGTGCCAGCAGCTTATCTGGCGACTGGTCGGGGCCCCAGCATTTT	CASSLSGDWSGPQHF	15	.	TRBV7-2	TRBJ1-5	once
TGCGCCAGCAGCCAAAGGTGGAGGCAGGACCATAATTCACCCCTCCACTTT	CASSQRWRQDHNSPLHF	17	.	TRBV4-1	TRBJ1-6	.
TGCGCCAGCAGCCAGCGAAGAGGGGGTGAAGAGACCCAGTACTTC	CASSQRRGGEETQYF	15	.	TRBV4-1	TRBJ2-5	.
TGTGCCAGCAGCTCTGGGGGGGGGAGCGAGCAGTACTTC	CASSSGGGSEQYF	13	TRBD2	TRBV11-2	TRBJ2-7	.
TGTGCCGGGGCGATGGACAGCTATGGCTACACCTTC	CAGAMDSYGYTF	12	.	TRBV2	TRBJ1-2	.
TGTGCCAGCAGCGTAGGACAGGGCCACACTGAAGCTTTCTTT	CASSVGQGHTEAFF	14	TRBD1	TRBV9	TRBJ1-1	.
TGCAGCGTGGTATCCTGGGCGGGGGGTCTCACAGATACGCAGTATTTT	CSVVSWAGGLTDTQYF	16	TRBD2	TRBV29-1	TRBJ2-3	.
TGTGCCTCCCGGCGGGGGGCTAGCACAGATACGCAGTATTTT	CASRRGASTDTQYF	14	TRBD2	TRBV30	TRBJ2-3	.
TGTGCCATGGCGGGGGTGGCAGGAGATACGCAGTATTTT	CAMAGVAGDTQYF	13	TRBD2	TRBV10-3	TRBJ2-3	.
TGTGCCTGGAGTGTAACAGGTATCAAGACTGAAGCTTTCTTT	CAWSVTGIKTEAFF	14	.	TRBV30	TRBJ1-1	few
TGTGCCAGCAGCCACCGCCGGACAGGGTTAAACACTGAAGCTTTCTTT	CASSHRRTGLNTEAFF	16	TRBD1	TRBV6-6	TRBJ1-1	.
TGCAGCGTCGATGAGGGGGTCCTGGGTGAAGCTTTCTTT	CSVDEGVLGEAFF	13	.	TRBV29-1	TRBJ1-1	.
TGTGCCAGCAGTTCGAGGACCGGGGCAGATACGCAGTATTTT	CASSSRTGADTQYF	14	.	TRBV5-4	TRBJ2-3	.
TGTGCCAGCAGGTTATCAGGATCCGGGAACACCGGGGAGCTGTTTTTT	CASRLSGSGNTGELFF	16	.	TRBV7-2	TRBJ2-2	.
TGTGCCAGCAGCGTAGACCCAGGGGCGATGAACACTGAAGCTTTCTTT	CASSVDPGAMNTEAFF	16	.	TRBV9	TRBJ1-1	.
TGCAGCGTTGCACTGACAGGATTCGACGAGCAGTACTTC	CSVALTGFDEQYF	13	.	TRBV29-1	TRBJ2-7	.
TGTGCCAGCAGCTTACGAGCAACTAATGAAAAACTGTTTTTT	CASSLRATNEKLFF	14	.	TRBV7-9	TRBJ1-4	.
TGTGCCAGCAGCTCCACTAGCGGGGGTGGCACCGGGGAGCTGTTTTTT	CASSSTSGGGTGELFF	16	TRBD2	TRBV7-3	TRBJ2-2	.
TGTGCCAGCAGTGGAGAGGGTTCAGAGACCCAGTACTTC	CASSGEGSETQYF	13	.	TRBV25-1	TRBJ2-5	.
TGTGCCACCAGCAGAGTTGGGGAGGGTCTGGAGACATTCGCCGAAGCTAACTATGGCTACACCTTC	CATSRVGEGLETFAEANYGYTF	22	.	TRBV15	TRBJ1-2	.
TGTGCCAGCAGCCTCCGGGACAGGGCCGTCGACGAGCAGTACTTC	CASSLRDRAVDEQYF	15	TRBD1	TRBV5-4	TRBJ2-7	.
TGCGCCAGCAGCTTGCGAGGAAATGGCTACACCTTC	CASSLRGNGYTF	12	.	TRBV5-1	TRBJ1-2	.
TGTGCCAGCAGCTTGGACAGTTGGTGGGGGCACACAGATACGCAGTATTTT	CASSLDSWWGHTDTQYF	17	.	TRBV7-2	TRBJ2-3	once
TGTGCCAGCAGCAGCGGCTGGGTGGCTGAAGCTTTCTTT	CASSSGWVAEAFF	13	.	TRBV9	TRBJ1-1	.
TGTGCCAGCAGTTTACTAGGGGGCAATGAGCAGTTCTTC	CASSLLGGNEQFF	13	.	TRBV27	TRBJ2-1	.
TGTGCCAGCAGCCGGGGGGTCGAAGAGACCCAGTACTTC	CASSRGVEETQYF	13	TRBD2	TRBV11-2	TRBJ2-5	.
TGTGCCAGCAGCCCGCGGACTAGCGGGGGGGCCTCAGATACGCAGTATTTT	CASSPRTSGGASDTQYF	17	TRBD2	TRBV11-2	TRBJ2-3	.
TGTGCCAGCAGTTACAAGGACTCTGGAGATACGCAGTATTTT	CASSYKDSGDTQYF	14	.	TRBV6-5	TRBJ2-3	.
TGTGCCAGCGACAGGGACAGGGGCTCTGGAAACACCATATATTTT	CASDRDRGSGNTIYF	15	TRBD1	TRBV7-9	TRBJ1-3	.
TGTGCCACCGGATCCCCGAGACAGGGGATCAATGAGCAGTTCTTC	CATGSPRQGINEQFF	15	TRBD1	TRBV19	TRBJ2-1	.
TGTGCCAGCAGCCCAGGGCAAGGGGCTGAAGCTTTCTTT	CASSPGQGAEAFF	13	.	TRBV11-2	TRBJ1-1	.
TGTGCCAGCTCACCACAGGAGAACTATGGCTACACCTTC	CASSPQENYGYTF	13	.	TRBV18	TRBJ1-2	.
TGTGCCAGCAGCTCACAAGTCGAGGGCTCGAATGGCTACACCTTC	CASSSQVEGSNGYTF	15	.	TRBV7-9	TRBJ1-2	.
TGCAGCGTTGAGGGCGGGCGGGGCCTTAGCACAGATACGCAGTATTTT	CSVEGGRGLSTDTQYF	16	.	TRBV29-1	TRBJ2-3	.
TGTGCCAGTAGTCCGCGGGACAGGAGGAATTCACCCCTCCACTTT	CASSPRDRRNSPLHF	15	TRBD1	TRBV19	TRBJ1-6	.
TGTGCCAGCAGCAGTACAGGGATCGGATATGGCTACACCTTC	CASSSTGIGYGYTF	14	.	TRBV7-6	TRBJ1-2	few
TGTGCCAGCAGCCTTTGGACTAGCGGGGGGGCAGAGACCCAGTACTTC	CASSLWTSGGAETQYF	16	TRBD2	TRBV11-2	TRBJ2-5	.